The rows below give T cell receptor beta chains drawn from one sample of a study of monozygotic twins with inflammatory bowel disease. TCRdb reprocessed the 5' RACE reads and reports one entry per CDR3 protein, with no DNA. The ten top clones account for 2% to 2.5%, within a sample of 310,000 or so distinct CDR3 sequences. Material for sequencing was blood. These TCRs come from a human donor with ulcerative colitis or Crohn's disease, or a healthy co-twin of an affected twin (not recorded which). CDR3s include the opening cysteine and the closing phenylalanine or tryptophan.

V	J	CDR3
TRBV12-3/TRBV12-4	TRBJ2-7	CAIGIGGLLSEQYF
TRBV15	TRBJ2-1	CATSRGEGWDEQFF
TRBV5-1	TRBJ2-2	CASSPWVTGELFF
TRBV7-2	TRBJ1-3	CASSLAGTGGRMSGNTIYF
TRBV5-1	TRBJ1-4	CASSSTQGNEKLFF
TRBV5-1	TRBJ2-3	CASSLAARSTDTQYF
TRBV7-9	TRBJ2-2	CASSSGLAAKTGELFF
TRBV19	TRBJ1-2	CASSPPQGQGYGYTF
TRBV6-2/TRBV6-3	TRBJ1-2	CASSYSTAAGYTF
TRBV12-3/TRBV12-4	TRBJ1-4	CASSGTAREKLFF
TRBV12-3/TRBV12-4	TRBJ1-1	CASSSQVYTEAFF
TRBV5-1	TRBJ2-7	CASSFQGSSSYEQYF
TRBV11-2	TRBJ2-3	CASGSAGSTDTQYF
TRBV2	TRBJ2-2	CASSDQLAGSGELFF
TRBV9	TRBJ2-3	CASSVAGTGWTDTQYF
TRBV4-3	TRBJ2-7	CASSQDLGYEQYF
TRBV20-1	TRBJ2-1	CSVPSAMGASYNEQFF
TRBV19	TRBJ2-3	CASSALRGSDTQYF
TRBV5-1	TRBJ1-5	CASSLEGVGNQPQHF
TRBV5-6	TRBJ1-1	CASSSQGTLMNTEAFF
TRBV5-6	TRBJ2-1	CASSLASGGPSYNEQFF
TRBV20-1	TRBJ1-5	CSASSGGGQPQHF
TRBV24-1	TRBJ2-5	CATSDQGQPVETQYF
TRBV7-6	TRBJ2-5	CASSRGGEKETQYF
TRBV5-6	TRBJ1-4	CASSLGQTSGATNEKLFF
TRBV14	TRBJ1-4	CASSRARNEKLFF
TRBV29-1	TRBJ2-1	CSARPGLAVNEQFF
TRBV7-3	TRBJ2-2	CASSSQGTKSPRSTGELFF
TRBV12-3/TRBV12-4	TRBJ1-5	CASSFGATGQMKPQHF
TRBV12-3/TRBV12-4	TRBJ1-1	CAWRVNTEAFF